The 29 T cell receptor beta chains in this list originate from one sample, sequenced in a study of cytomegalovirus exposure and HLA in healthy donors. TCRdb's table, derived via immunoSEQ multiplex PCR, lists solely in-frame clones and lacks some. The sample includes more than 20,000 clones, approximately 96% of them seen just once. Sequenced sample: PBMCs. These receptors all come from a man between 25 and 39 years old in good health and CMV-seropositive.

The J gene is TRBJ2-3, the V gene TRBV19; 9 bases are shared with TRBD1. Germline V gives CDR1 LNHDA, CDR2 SQIVND (reference sequence). The CDR3 length is 14 residues. Losses at the gene ends were 6 bases for V and 2 bases for J; bases not matched to a gene: 3. CDR3 in amino acids: CASRGTGNTDTQYF. As DNA, the CDR3 is TGTGCCAGTAGGGGGACAGGGAACACAGATACGCAGTATTTT. The variable domain in full, completed from reference TRBV19 and TRBJ2-3, reads DGGITQSPKYLFRKEGQNVTLSCEQNLNHDAMYWYRQDPGQGLRLIYYSQIVNDFQKGDIAEGYSVSREKKESFPLTVTSAQKNPTAFYLCASRGTGNTDTQYFGPGTRLTVL.

This chain links TRBV5-4 with TRBJ2-2; D possibly corresponds to TRBD1 (7 bases). Trimming took 10 bases from V and 8 from J, leaving 21 bases between them. Germline CDR1 reads SGHNT; CDR2 reads YYREEE (reference sequence). The CDR3 runs to 14 residues. The chain's CDR3 is CACGADRASGELFF. The CDR3 DNA sequence: TGTGCCTGCGGGGCCGACAGGGCATCAGGGGAGCTGTTTTTT.

The genes are TRBV2 and TRBJ2-7; weak D call: TRBD2 (6 bases). The CDR3 covers 13 residues. Trimming left V 6 bases short and J 0 bases short, with 9 bases between. Germline V gene data show CDR1 as SNHLY and CDR2 as FYNNEI. As DNA, the CDR3 is TGTGCCAGCAGCCGGGACTTCTCCTACGAGCAGTACTTC. Protein product: CASSRDFSYEQYF. Combining the CDR3 with reference TRBV2 and TRBJ2-7 gives the whole variable domain EPEVTQTPSHQVTQMGQEVILRCVPISNHLYFYWYRQILGQKVEFLVSFYNNEISEKSEIFDDQFSVERPDGSNFTLKIRSTKLEDSAMYFCASSRDFSYEQYFGPGTRLTVT.

The chain carries TRBV6-5 and TRBJ1-2; no definite D call. The CDR3 is 13 amino acids. The germline V and J ends were trimmed by 2 bases and 6 bases, with 10 bases remaining between them. The germline CDR1 and CDR2 sequences are MNHEY and SVGAGI. CDR3 sequence reads: CASSYVGRDGYTF. The CDR3 DNA reads TGTGCCAGCAGTTACGTAGGGAGGGATGGCTACACCTTC.

The rearrangement links TRBV7-2 to TRBJ1-2, with D perhaps matching TRBD1 (5 bases). The CDR3 spans 14 residues. Per the germline V gene, CDR1 is SGHTA and CDR2 is FQGNSA. V was pared by 3 bases and J by 4 bases, with 12 bases between. CDR3: CASSFGGTGYGYTF. In nucleotides, the CDR3 is TGTGCCAGCAGCTTCGGAGGGACGGGCTATGGCTACACCTTC.

This rearrangement joins TRBV5-1 to TRBJ1-1, with D hard to call. With 4 bases removed from V and 0 bases from J, the gap between germline ends came to 10 bases. The germline V gene has CDR1 SGHRS and CDR2 YFSETQ. The CDR3 covers 14 residues. CDR3 coding DNA: TGCGCCAGCAGCCCCAGAAATTTGAACACTGAAGCTTTCTTT. Its translation: CASSPRNLNTEAFF. The full variable domain, rest sourced from reference TRBV5-1 and TRBJ1-1, is KAGVTQTPRYLIKTRGQQVTLSCSPISGHRSVSWYQQTPGQGLQFLFEYFSETQRNKGNFPGRFSGRQFSNSRSEMNVSTLELGDSALYLCASSPRNLNTEAFFGQGTRLTVV.

The CDR3 sequence is CSVSSRDSSGNTIYF. In DNA, the CDR3 is TGCAGCGTTTCGAGTAGGGACAGCTCTGGAAACACCATATATTTT. The V and J genes are TRBV29-1 and TRBJ1-3; 7 bases fit TRBD1. Trimming cost V 5 bases and J 0 bases; bases outside gene matches: 7. CDR1 and CDR2 (germline): SQVTM, ANQGSEA. CDR3 length equals 15 residues.

The V and J genes are TRBV14 and TRBJ1-1; no reliable D call. Trimming left V 0 bases short and J 0 bases short, with 11 bases between. This CDR3 is 16 amino acids long. CDR1 is SGHDN and CDR2 is FVKESK in the germline V gene. The CDR3 DNA follows: TGTGCCAGCAGCCAAGATATAGGGAGAATGAACACTGAAGCTTTCTTT. This encodes CASSQDIGRMNTEAFF.

V and J are TRBV27 and TRBJ2-6, with D maybe TRBD1 (6 bases). V was cut by 3 bases and J by 3 bases, with 12 bases left in between. CDR3 size: 16 residues. CDR1 and CDR2 (germline): MNHEY, SMNVEV (reference sequence). In DNA form, the CDR3 reads TGTGCCAGCAGTTTCTTGGGCAGGGGTGGGGCCAACGTCCTGACTTTC. This translates into CASSFLGRGGANVLTF.

CDR3 sequence reads: CASSWREGDEQYF. In nucleotides, the CDR3 is TGTGCCAGCAGTTGGCGGGAGGGGGACGAGCAGTACTTC. The chain has TRBV27 and TRBJ2-7; 9 nucleotides agree with TRBD2. Losses at the gene ends were 4 bases for V and 5 bases for J; bases not matched to a gene: 3. The CDR3 contains 13 residues. Germline V gene data show CDR1 as MNHEY and CDR2 as SMNVEV (reference sequence).

This rearrangement joins TRBV7-9 to TRBJ2-3; 8 bases match TRBD2. The length of the CDR3 is 17 residues. The germline CDR1 and CDR2 sequences are SEHNR and FQNEAQ (reference sequence). Losses at the gene ends were 5 bases for V and 0 bases for J; bases not matched to a gene: 10. The CDR3 DNA sequence: TGTGCCAGCAGCCAAGCGAGCGGGAGACTTAGCACAGATACGCAGTATTTT. It translates to CASSQASGRLSTDTQYF.

The chain employs TRBV5-1 and TRBJ1-1; 8 bases are a match to TRBD1. Germline values: CDR1 SGHRS, CDR2 YFSETQ. The CDR3 spans 16 residues. J lost 0 bases, V lost 0 bases, and 4 bases had no gene match. Here the CDR3 DNA reads TGCGCCAGCAGCTTGGACACAGGGGGGGTGAACACTGAAGCTTTCTTT. It yields the protein CASSLDTGGVNTEAFF. Full variable domain (remainder filled in from reference TRBV5-1 and TRBJ1-1): KAGVTQTPRYLIKTRGQQVTLSCSPISGHRSVSWYQQTPGQGLQFLFEYFSETQRNKGNFPGRFSGRQFSNSRSEMNVSTLELGDSALYLCASSLDTGGVNTEAFFGQGTRLTVV.

V is TRBV7-2 and J is TRBJ2-7; TRBD2 aligns across 7 bases. Germline-derived CDR1 and CDR2 are SGHTA and FQGNSA. CDR3 length: 13 residues. The J segment lost 3 bases and the V segment lost 5 bases, leaving 4 bases of the junction unmatched. The chain's CDR3 is CASSRRDYYEQYF. The CDR3 coding sequence is TGTGCCAGCAGCCGCCGGGACTACTACGAGCAGTACTTC.

The V and J genes are TRBV9 and TRBJ2-6; D is possibly TRBD1 (6 bases). This CDR3 is built from 17 residues. Germline loops: CDR1 SGDLS, CDR2 YYNGEE. V was pared by 2 bases and J by 7 bases, with 19 bases between. CDR3 amino acids: CASSVAHTGPLANVLTF. For the CDR3, the DNA is TGTGCCAGCAGCGTGGCCCATACAGGGCCACTTGCCAACGTCCTGACTTTC. The variable domain in full, with the rest retrieved from reference TRBV9 and TRBJ2-6, is DSGVTQTPKHLITATGQRVTLRCSPRSGDLSVYWYQQSLDQGLQFLIQYYNGEERAKGNILERFSAQQFPDLHSELNLSSLELGDSALYFCASSVAHTGPLANVLTFGAGSRLTVL.

This chain joins TRBV2 and TRBJ1-1; D is perhaps TRBD1 (6 bases). The CDR3 totals 13 residues. Germline CDR1 SNHLY, CDR2 FYNNEI. The ends were cut back, 8 bases at V and 1 base at J, with 11 bases in the middle. The CDR3 protein is CASFRTANTEAFF. The CDR3 region has the DNA TGTGCCAGCTTCCGGACAGCGAACACTGAAGCTTTCTTT.

The genes are TRBV7-6 and TRBJ2-5, with 7 positions matching TRBD1. The germline V gene has CDR1 SGHVS and CDR2 FNYEAQ. The CDR3 loop spans 14 amino acids. With V trimmed by 5 bases and J by 2 bases, 5 bases remained unmatched. The CDR3 here is CASSPGGRQETQYF. CDR3 sequence (DNA): TGTGCCAGCAGCCCAGGGGGAAGGCAAGAGACCCAGTACTTC.

The chain employs TRBV11-1 and TRBJ2-1; D gene uncertain. V gave up 1 base and J gave up 6 bases, with 4 bases separating them. This CDR3 comprises 12 residues. The germline gives CDR1 SGHAT, CDR2 FQDESV (reference sequence). CDR3 DNA sequence: TGTGCCAGCAGCTTAGTCATCAATGAGCAGTTCTTC. Translation: CASSLVINEQFF.

The chain joins TRBV27 to TRBJ2-7, with 8 bases identical to TRBD2. V lost 6 bases to trimming and J lost 4 bases; unmatched junction nucleotides: 8. The germline CDR1 and CDR2 sequences are MNHEY and SMNVEV (reference sequence). The CDR3 contains 14 residues. Here the CDR3 reads CASSGQTGGYEQYF. As DNA, the CDR3 is TGTGCCAGCAGCGGGCAGACGGGGGGGTACGAGCAGTACTTC.

The V gene is TRBV18, the J gene TRBJ1-1; D remains ambiguous. Germline assignment: CDR1 KGHSH and CDR2 LQKENI. V was trimmed by 0 bases and J by 1 base, leaving 21 bases between them. The length of the CDR3 is 19 residues. The CDR3 sequence is CASSPPSRGTLVPNTEAFF. The DNA of the CDR3 is TGTGCCAGCTCACCACCGAGCCGGGGAACCCTTGTTCCGAACACTGAAGCTTTCTTT.

The genes are TRBV10-3 and TRBJ2-1; TRBD2 might be the D (5 bases). This CDR3 contains 12 residues. Germline V gene sequence: CDR1 ENHRY, CDR2 SYGVKD. Trimming stripped 6 bases from V and 5 bases from J, with 8 bases between. The CDR3 sequence: CAIRDWNNEQFF. CDR3 in DNA: TGTGCCATCAGGGACTGGAACAATGAGCAGTTCTTC.

The V and J genes are TRBV11-2 and TRBJ1-5; D perhaps matches TRBD1 (5 bases). The CDR3 runs 14 residues. Trimming left V 1 base short and J 2 bases short, with 6 bases between. In germline, CDR1 is SGHAT, CDR2 FQNNGV. CDR3 nucleotides: TGTGCCAGCAGCTTAGGGGGCGGCAATCAGCCCCAGCATTTT. It is translated as CASSLGGGNQPQHF.

The gene calls are TRBV6-6 and TRBJ2-3; TRBD1 agrees at 11 bases. With V trimmed by 5 bases and J by 3 bases, 4 bases remained unmatched. The germline V gene has CDR1 MNHNY and CDR2 SVGAGI (reference sequence). The CDR3 loop spans 15 amino acids. The chain's CDR3 is CASSPGTGGTDTQYF. In nucleotides, the CDR3 is TGTGCCAGCAGTCCCGGGACAGGGGGAACAGATACGCAGTATTTT.

The genes are TRBV4-2 and TRBJ2-3, with 10 bases fitting TRBD2. J gave up 6 bases and V 1 base, and 13 bases lay outside the gene matches. CDR3 size: 18 residues. In germline, CDR1 is LGHNA, CDR2 YNFKEQ. The chain's CDR3 is CASSQATGEREGRDTQYF. The CDR3 region has the DNA TGTGCCAGCAGCCAAGCTACTGGAGAGCGGGAGGGGAGGGATACGCAGTATTTT.

The V and J genes are TRBV15 and TRBJ1-5; D remains unclear. The CDR3 contains 15 residues. In germline, CDR1 is LNHNV, CDR2 YYDKDF (reference sequence). The V and J ends lost 6 bases and 1 base respectively, with 13 bases between them. The CDR3 nucleotides read TGTGCCACCAGAGGAGACCCCCTAAGCAATCAGCCCCAGCATTTT. Translating gives CATRGDPLSNQPQHF. Full variable domain (rest looked up from reference TRBV15 and TRBJ1-5): DAMVIQNPRYQVTQFGKPVTLSCSQTLNHNVMYWYQQKSSQAPKLLFHYYDKDFNNEADTPDNFQSRRPNTSFCFLDIRSPGLGDTAMYLCATRGDPLSNQPQHFGDGTRLSIL.

The sample holds one count of this clone. The rearrangement joins TRBV4-2 to TRBJ1-2; D is perhaps TRBD1 (5 bases). This CDR3 comprises 15 residues. The V end lost 1 base, the J end lost 3 bases, and 12 bases lay between the germline ends. Germline V lookup: CDR1 LGHNA, CDR2 YNFKEQ. In nucleotides, the CDR3 is TGTGCCAGCAGCCAAGGCGGCTCGACAGACTATGGCTACACCTTC. Residues: CASSQGGSTDYGYTF.

This rearrangement joins TRBV6-5 to TRBJ2-7, with TRBD2 as a possible D gene (5 bases). The CDR3 loop spans 15 amino acids. Germline V lookup: CDR1 MNHEY, CDR2 SVGAGI. With 0 bases removed from V and 3 bases from J, the gap between germline ends came to 12 bases. The chain's CDR3 is CASSYSPSGIYEQYF. As DNA, the CDR3 is TGTGCCAGCAGTTACTCGCCCAGCGGAATCTACGAGCAGTACTTC.

The V gene is TRBV7-2, the J gene TRBJ2-7, with a weak D call TRBD1 (6 bases). The CDR3 totals 13 residues. Germline V gene sequence: CDR1 SGHTA, CDR2 FQGNSA. The V and J ends lost 4 bases and 3 bases respectively, with 10 bases between them. This chain's CDR3 is CASSYGQNYEQYF. The CDR3, as DNA: TGTGCCAGCAGCTATGGACAGAACTACGAGCAGTACTTC.

Turning to this clone: The junction does not match germline at one end; this may be a read error. V usage is TRBV2 and J usage is TRBJ1-2, with TRBD1 matching over 7 bases. Germline CDR1 reads SNHLY; CDR2 reads FYNNEI. There are 14 residues in the CDR3. In DNA form, the CDR3 reads TGTGCCAGCAGTGAAGTCAGGACTGGGGGACAGTCCGACTTC. Protein product: CASSEVRTGGQSDF.

The chain carries TRBV15 and TRBJ2-7; tentatively, D is TRBD2 (6 bases). Trimming removed 1 base at V and 3 bases at J, with 16 bases between. The CDR3 runs 16 residues. CDR1 is LNHNV and CDR2 is YYDKDF in the germline V gene (reference sequence). The CDR3 here is CATSRVAAFGGYEQYF. As DNA, the CDR3 is TGTGCCACCAGCAGAGTCGCGGCCTTCGGGGGCTACGAGCAGTACTTC.